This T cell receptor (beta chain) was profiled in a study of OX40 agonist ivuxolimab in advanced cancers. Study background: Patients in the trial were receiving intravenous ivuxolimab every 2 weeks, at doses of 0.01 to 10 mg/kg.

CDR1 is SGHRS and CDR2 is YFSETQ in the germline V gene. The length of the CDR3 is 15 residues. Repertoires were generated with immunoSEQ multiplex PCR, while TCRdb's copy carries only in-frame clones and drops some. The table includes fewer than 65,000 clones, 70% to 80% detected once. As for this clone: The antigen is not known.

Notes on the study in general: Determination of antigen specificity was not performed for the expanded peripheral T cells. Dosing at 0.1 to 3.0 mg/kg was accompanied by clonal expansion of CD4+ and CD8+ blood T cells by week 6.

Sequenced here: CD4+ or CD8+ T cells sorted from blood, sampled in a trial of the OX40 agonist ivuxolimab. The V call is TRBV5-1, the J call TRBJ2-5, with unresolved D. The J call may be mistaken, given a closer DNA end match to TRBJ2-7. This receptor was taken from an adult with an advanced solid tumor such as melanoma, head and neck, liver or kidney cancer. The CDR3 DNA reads TGCGCCAGCAGCTTGGGGAGTATCAATGCCTACGAGCAGTACTTC. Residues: CASSLGSINAYEQYF.